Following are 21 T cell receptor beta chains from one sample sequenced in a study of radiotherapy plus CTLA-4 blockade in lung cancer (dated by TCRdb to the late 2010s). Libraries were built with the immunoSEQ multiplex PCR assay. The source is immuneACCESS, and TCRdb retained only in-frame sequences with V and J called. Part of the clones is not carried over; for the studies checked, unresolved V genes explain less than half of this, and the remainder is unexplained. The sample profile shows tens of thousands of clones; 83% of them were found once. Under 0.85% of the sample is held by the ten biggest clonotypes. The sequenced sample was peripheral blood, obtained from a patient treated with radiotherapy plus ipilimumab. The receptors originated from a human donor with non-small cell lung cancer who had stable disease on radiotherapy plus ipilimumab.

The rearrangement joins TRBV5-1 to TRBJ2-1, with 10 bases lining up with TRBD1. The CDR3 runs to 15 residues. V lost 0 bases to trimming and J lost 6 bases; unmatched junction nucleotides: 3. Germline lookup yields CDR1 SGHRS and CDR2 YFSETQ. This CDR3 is CASSLARTGGNEQFF. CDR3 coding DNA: TGCGCCAGCAGCTTGGCCAGGACAGGGGGCAATGAGCAGTTCTTC.

The CDR3 region has the DNA TGTGCCAGCACCCTACGGACCGGTTCCTACGAGCAGTACTTC. It is translated as CASTLRTGSYEQYF. V and J are TRBV2 and TRBJ2-7, with D unclear. Trimming stripped 7 bases from V and 1 base from J, with 14 bases between. In germline, CDR1 is SNHLY, CDR2 FYNNEI. The CDR3 runs 14 residues.

In DNA form, the CDR3 reads TGTGCCAGCAGGGGGGAGGGGTCGAGCAATCAGCCCCAGCATTTT. Protein product: CASRGEGSSNQPQHF. The chain is built from TRBV28 and TRBJ1-5, with D maybe TRBD1 (5 bases). This CDR3 is built from 15 residues. V shed 6 bases and J shed 1 base, with 13 bases lying between them. Germline V gene sequence: CDR1 MDHEN, CDR2 SYDVKM. Using reference TRBV28 and TRBJ1-5 for the parts outside the CDR3, the full variable domain is DVKVTQSSRYLVKRTGEKVFLECVQDMDHENMFWYRQDPGLGLRLIYFSYDVKMKEKGDIPEGYSVSREKKERFSLILESASTNQTSMYLCASRGEGSSNQPQHFGDGTRLSIL.

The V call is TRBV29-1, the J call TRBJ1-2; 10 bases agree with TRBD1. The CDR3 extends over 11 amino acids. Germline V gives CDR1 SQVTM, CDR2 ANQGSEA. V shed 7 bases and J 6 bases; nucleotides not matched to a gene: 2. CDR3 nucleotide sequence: TGCAGCGCCGGGACAGGGGATGGCTACACCTTC. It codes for CSAGTGDGYTF.

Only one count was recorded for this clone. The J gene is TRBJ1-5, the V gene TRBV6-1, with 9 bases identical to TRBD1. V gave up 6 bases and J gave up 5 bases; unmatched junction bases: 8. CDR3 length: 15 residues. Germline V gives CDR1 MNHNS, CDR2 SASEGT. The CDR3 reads CASRPRDREYQPQHF. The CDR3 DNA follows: TGTGCCAGCAGGCCCCGGGACAGGGAATATCAGCCCCAGCATTTT.

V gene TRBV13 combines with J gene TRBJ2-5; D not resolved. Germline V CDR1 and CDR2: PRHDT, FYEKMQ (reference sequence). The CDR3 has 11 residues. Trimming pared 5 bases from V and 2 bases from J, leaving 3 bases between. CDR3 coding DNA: TGTGCCAGCAGCCTTCAAGAGACCCAGTACTTC. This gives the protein CASSLQETQYF. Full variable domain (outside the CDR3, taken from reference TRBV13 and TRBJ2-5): AAGVIQSPRHLIKEKRETATLKCYPIPRHDTVYWYQQGPGQDPQFLISFYEKMQSDKGSIPDRFSAQQFSDYHSELNMSSLELGDSALYFCASSLQETQYFGPGTRLLVL.

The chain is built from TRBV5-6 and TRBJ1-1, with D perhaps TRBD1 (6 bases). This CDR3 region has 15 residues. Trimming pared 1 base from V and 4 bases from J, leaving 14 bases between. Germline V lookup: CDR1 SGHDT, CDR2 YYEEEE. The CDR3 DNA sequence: TGTGCCAGCAGCTTGACAGGGTTTTTTAGCACTGAAGCTTTCTTT. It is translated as CASSLTGFFSTEAFF.

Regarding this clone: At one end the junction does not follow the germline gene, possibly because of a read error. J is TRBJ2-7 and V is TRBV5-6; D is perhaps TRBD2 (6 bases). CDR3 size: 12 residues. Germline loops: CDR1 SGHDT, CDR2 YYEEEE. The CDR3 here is CASSLAGRDLIF. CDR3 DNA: TGTGCCAGCAGCTTGGCCGGCAGGGACTTAATCTTC.

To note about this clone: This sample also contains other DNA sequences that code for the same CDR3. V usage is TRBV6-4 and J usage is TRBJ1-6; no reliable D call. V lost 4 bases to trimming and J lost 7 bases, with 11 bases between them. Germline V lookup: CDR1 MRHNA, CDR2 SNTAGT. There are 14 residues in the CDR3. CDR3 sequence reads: CASSVSPGNSPLHF. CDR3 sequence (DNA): TGTGCCAGCAGTGTGTCTCCTGGGAATTCACCCCTCCACTTT.

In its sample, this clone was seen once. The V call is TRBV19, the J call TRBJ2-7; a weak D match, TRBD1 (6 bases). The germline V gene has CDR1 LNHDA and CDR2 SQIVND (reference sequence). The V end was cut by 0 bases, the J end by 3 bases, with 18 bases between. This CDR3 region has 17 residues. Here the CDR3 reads CASSIEATGPIFYEQYF. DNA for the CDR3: TGTGCCAGTAGTATAGAGGCCACAGGGCCCATATTCTACGAGCAGTACTTC.

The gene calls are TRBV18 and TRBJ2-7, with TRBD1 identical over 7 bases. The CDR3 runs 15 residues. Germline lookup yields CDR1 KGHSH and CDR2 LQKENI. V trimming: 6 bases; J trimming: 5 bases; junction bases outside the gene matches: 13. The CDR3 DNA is TGTGCCAGCTCCCCGAGCCCAACAGGGGACCACGAGCAGTACTTC. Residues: CASSPSPTGDHEQYF.

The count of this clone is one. In DNA, the CDR3 is TGTGCCAGCAGTTCTCTAATTGACAGGGGAGACGATCAGCCCCAGCATTTT. It codes for CASSSLIDRGDDQPQHF. The rearrangement joins TRBV28 to TRBJ1-5; TRBD1 matches at 8 bases. CDR3 length equals 17 residues. Trimming cost V 4 bases and J 5 bases; bases outside gene matches: 13. CDR1 and CDR2 from the germline V gene are MDHEN and SYDVKM.

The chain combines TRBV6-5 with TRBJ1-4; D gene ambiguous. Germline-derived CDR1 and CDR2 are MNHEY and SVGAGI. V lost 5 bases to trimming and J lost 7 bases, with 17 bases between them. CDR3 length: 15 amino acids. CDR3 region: CASSKEARKREKLFF. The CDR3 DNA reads TGTGCCAGCAGTAAGGAAGCCAGAAAGCGTGAAAAACTGTTTTTT.

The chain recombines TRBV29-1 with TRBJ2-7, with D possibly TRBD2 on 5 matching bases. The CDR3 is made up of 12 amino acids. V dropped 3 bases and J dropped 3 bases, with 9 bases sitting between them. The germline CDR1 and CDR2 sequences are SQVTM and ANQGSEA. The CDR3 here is CSVEAGRYEQYF. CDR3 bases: TGCAGCGTTGAGGCGGGCCGCTACGAGCAGTACTTC.

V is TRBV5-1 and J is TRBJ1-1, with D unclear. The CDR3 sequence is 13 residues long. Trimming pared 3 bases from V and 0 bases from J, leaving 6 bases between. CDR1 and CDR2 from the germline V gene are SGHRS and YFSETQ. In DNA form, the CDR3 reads TGCGCCAGCAGCTGGCAAGTGAACACTGAAGCTTTCTTT. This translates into CASSWQVNTEAFF.

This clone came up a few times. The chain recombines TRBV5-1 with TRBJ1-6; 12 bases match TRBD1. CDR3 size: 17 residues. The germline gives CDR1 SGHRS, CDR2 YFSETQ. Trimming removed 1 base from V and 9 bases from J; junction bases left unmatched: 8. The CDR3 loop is CASSLNTGTGGSSPLHF. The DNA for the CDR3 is TGCGCCAGCAGCTTGAACACCGGGACAGGGGGCTCTTCACCCCTCCACTTT.

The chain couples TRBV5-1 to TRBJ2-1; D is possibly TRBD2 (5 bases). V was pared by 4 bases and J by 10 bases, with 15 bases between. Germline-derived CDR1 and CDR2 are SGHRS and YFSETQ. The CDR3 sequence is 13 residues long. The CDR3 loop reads CASSLPDFSEQFF. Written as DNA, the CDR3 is TGCGCCAGCAGCCTCCCGGACTTTTCCGAGCAGTTCTTC.

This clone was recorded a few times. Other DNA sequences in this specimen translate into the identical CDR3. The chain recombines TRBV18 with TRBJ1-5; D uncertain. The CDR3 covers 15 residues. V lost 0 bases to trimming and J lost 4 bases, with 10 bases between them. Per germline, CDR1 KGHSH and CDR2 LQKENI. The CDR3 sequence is CASSPPGMRNQPQHF. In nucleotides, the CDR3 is TGTGCCAGCTCACCACCAGGGATGCGGAATCAGCCCCAGCATTTT.

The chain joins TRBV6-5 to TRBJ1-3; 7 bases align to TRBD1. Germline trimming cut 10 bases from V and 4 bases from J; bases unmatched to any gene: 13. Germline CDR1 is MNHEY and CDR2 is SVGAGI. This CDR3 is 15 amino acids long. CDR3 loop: CANRKQGSSGNTIYF. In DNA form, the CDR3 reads TGTGCCAACAGGAAACAGGGGTCGTCGGGAAACACCATATATTTT.

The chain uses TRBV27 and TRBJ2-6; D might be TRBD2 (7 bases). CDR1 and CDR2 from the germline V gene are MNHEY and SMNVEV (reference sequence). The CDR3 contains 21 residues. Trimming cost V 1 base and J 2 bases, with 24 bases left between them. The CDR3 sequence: CASSLFGGGGGAPPGANVLTF. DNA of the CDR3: TGTGCCAGCAGTTTATTTGGGGGCGGTGGGGGGGCCCCTCCTGGGGCCAACGTCCTGACTTTC.

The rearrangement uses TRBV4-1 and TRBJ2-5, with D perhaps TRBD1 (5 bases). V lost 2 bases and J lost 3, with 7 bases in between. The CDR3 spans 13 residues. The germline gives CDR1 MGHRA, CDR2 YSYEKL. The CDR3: CASSQIGEETQYF. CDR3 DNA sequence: TGCGCCAGCAGCCAAATAGGGGAAGAGACCCAGTACTTC.